This is a list of T cell receptor beta chains from one sample in a study of response to subunit inactivated influenza vaccine. MiXCR, run by TCRdb on the RT-PCR reads, gives a single entry per CDR3 protein. The data show 540,000 or so distinct CDR3 sequences, with under 15% seen just once and over 10% held by the top ten. This material consisted of PBMCs from blood, taken about 6 weeks after vaccination. All receptors come from a man aged 50 to 60 who received an inactivated influenza vaccine. Both conserved end residues are part of each CDR3. The D gene is left open where the match is weak. Only part of the rows carry a size: once, few, many, or a class if the clone is expanded.

TRBD2,TRBJ2-1,many,TRBV7-2,CASSELAGGYNEQFF,TGTGCCAGCAGCGAACTAGCGGGAGGGTACAATGAGCAGTTCTTC
TRBD1,TRBJ1-5,few,TRBV20-1,CSAFPGQGNQPQHF,TGCAGTGCTTTTCCGGGACAGGGGAATCAGCCCCAGCATTTT
NA,TRBJ2-5,many,TRBV6-2/TRBV6-3,CASTRLAEETQYF,TGTGCCAGCACACGGCTAGCTGAGGAGACCCAGTACTTC
TRBD2,TRBJ2-1,NA,TRBV9,CASSARDYVHEQFF,TGTGCCAGCAGCGCCCGGGACTACGTCCATGAGCAGTTCTTC
TRBD1,TRBJ2-7,few,TRBV6-1,CASRGQVTYEQYF,TGTGCCAGCAGAGGACAGGTGACCTACGAGCAGTACTTC
TRBD1,TRBJ1-4,many,TRBV11-2,CASSLAQGAFEKLFF,TGTGCCAGCAGCTTAGCACAGGGGGCTTTTGAAAAACTGTTTTTT
TRBD1,TRBJ1-2,NA,TRBV28,CASSNPPGQGMYGYTF,TGTGCCAGCAGTAACCCCCCGGGACAGGGAATGTATGGCTACACCTTC
NA,TRBJ2-5,NA,TRBV5-1,CASSFAQTVSQETQYF,TGCGCCAGCAGCTTCGCACAGACTGTAAGCCAAGAGACCCAGTACTTC
NA,TRBJ2-2,NA,TRBV30,CAWSVLADGTGELFF,TGTGCCTGGAGTGTACTGGCAGACGGGACCGGGGAGCTGTTTTTT
TRBD1,TRBJ2-7,few,TRBV20-1,CSARDAGQGYEQYF,TGCAGTGCTAGAGATGCGGGACAGGGTTACGAGCAGTACTTC
TRBD2,TRBJ2-3,NA,TRBV20-1,CSASGGAGDTQYF,TGCAGTGCTAGCGGGGGGGCCGGGGATACGCAGTATTTT
TRBD2,TRBJ2-5,NA,TRBV10-3,CAISDSTSGIETQYF,TGTGCCATCAGTGATTCCACTAGCGGGATTGAGACCCAGTACTTC
TRBD2,TRBJ2-5,NA,TRBV20-1,CSASLAGVETQYF,TGCAGTGCTAGTCTAGCGGGAGTTGAGACCCAGTACTTC
TRBD2,TRBJ2-1,NA,TRBV5-1,CASSLLADVYNEQFF,TGCGCCAGCAGCCTGCTAGCGGATGTATACAATGAGCAGTTCTTC
NA,TRBJ2-3,few,TRBV2,CASVELNTQYF,TGTGCCAGCGTCGAACTAAACACGCAGTATTTT
NA,TRBJ1-1,few,TRBV12-3/TRBV12-4,CASSATGRADTEAFF,TGTGCCAGCAGTGCCACCGGCCGGGCGGACACTGAAGCTTTCTTT
NA,TRBJ2-7,few,TRBV11-2,CAKPYGSQSSYEQYF,TGTGCCAAACCGTACGGGTCTCAGAGCTCCTACGAGCAGTACTTC
TRBD1,TRBJ1-5,few,TRBV4-1,CASSQDITGDNQAQHF,TGCGCCAGCAGCCAAGATATAACAGGGGATAATCAGGCCCAGCATTTT
TRBD1,TRBJ2-5,few,TRBV3-1,CASSQPRTGEETQYF,TGTGCCAGCAGCCAACCTAGGACAGGGGAAGAGACCCAGTACTTC
TRBD1,TRBJ1-5,many,TRBV10-3,CATTDREKGNQPQHF,TGTGCCACCACGGACAGGGAAAAAGGCAATCAGCCCCAGCATTTT
NA,TRBJ1-3,few,TRBV12-3/TRBV12-4,CASSLSRPGNTIYF,TGTGCCAGCAGTTTGTCCCGGCCCGGAAACACCATATATTTT
TRBD1,TRBJ1-5,few,TRBV10-3,CASQTGVVNQPQHF,TGTGCCAGCCAGACAGGGGTTGTCAATCAGCCCCAGCATTTT
TRBD2,TRBJ2-3,few,TRBV18,CASSPPGTSSQRAQYF,TGTGCCAGCTCACCACCAGGGACTAGCAGCCAACGGGCGCAGTATTTT
TRBD1,TRBJ2-7,few,TRBV27,CASRKTGNYEQYF,TGTGCCAGCAGGAAGACAGGGAACTACGAGCAGTACTTC
NA,TRBJ2-2,many,TRBV10-3,CAIKKQVANTGELFF,TGTGCCATCAAAAAACAGGTCGCGAACACCGGGGAGCTGTTTTTT
TRBD2,TRBJ2-3,few,TRBV20-1,CSARARLAGGTQYF,TGCAGTGCTAGAGCGAGGCTAGCGGGAGGTACGCAGTATTTT
NA,TRBJ2-5,NA,TRBV7-8,CASSKGELAGTQYF,TGTGCCAGCAGCAAAGGGGAGTTAGCTGGGACCCAGTACTTC
NA,TRBJ2-3,few,TRBV4-2,CASSQERIGTDTQYF,TGTGCCAGCAGCCAAGAGCGGATAGGCACAGATACGCAGTATTTT
TRBD1,TRBJ2-7,many,TRBV29-1,CSVGQGAGYEQYF,TGCAGCGTAGGACAGGGGGCTGGCTACGAGCAGTACTTC
NA,TRBJ1-4,NA,TRBV10-3,CAISVSGAGEKLFF,TGTGCCATCAGTGTCTCGGGGGCTGGTGAAAAACTGTTTTTT
NA,TRBJ2-1,NA,TRBV6-1,CASRNGVAYNEQFF,TGTGCCAGCAGAAATGGGGTAGCCTACAATGAGCAGTTCTTC
NA,TRBJ2-7,many,TRBV7-2,CASSKIRGPTYEQYF,TGTGCCAGCAGCAAAATACGGGGGCCTACCTACGAGCAGTACTTC
NA,TRBJ2-3,NA,TRBV5-6,CASSRPASGTDTQYF,TGTGCCAGCAGCAGGCCGGCTAGCGGCACAGATACGCAGTATTTT
TRBD2,TRBJ2-3,few,TRBV18,CASSPSGASTDTQYF,TGTGCCAGCTCACCAAGCGGGGCGAGCACAGATACGCAGTATTTT
NA,TRBJ2-7,many,TRBV10-3,CAISESQGSEQYF,TGTGCCATCAGTGAGTCGCAGGGAAGCGAGCAGTACTTC
TRBD1,TRBJ1-4,few,TRBV4-2,CASSQGSGTGNEKLFF,TGTGCCAGCAGCCAAGGGTCAGGGACAGGGAATGAAAAACTGTTTTTT
NA,TRBJ2-1,few,TRBV12-3/TRBV12-4,CASSAIAVYSYNEQFF,TGTGCCAGCAGTGCAATAGCGGTTTACTCCTACAATGAGCAGTTCTTC
TRBD1,TRBJ2-7,NA,TRBV10-3,CAISDPGQVYEQYF,TGTGCCATCAGTGACCCCGGACAGGTCTACGAGCAGTACTTC
TRBD2,TRBJ2-1,few,TRBV20-1,CSASLASGRLYNEQFF,TGCAGTGCTAGTTTGGCTAGCGGGAGATTATACAATGAGCAGTTCTTC
NA,TRBJ2-7,few,TRBV6-2/TRBV6-3,CASSYSTGRTYEQYF,TGTGCCAGCAGTTACTCGACGGGGCGAACCTACGAGCAGTACTTC
TRBD2,TRBJ2-2,many,TRBV12-3/TRBV12-4,CASSFVSGTVGELFF,TGTGCCAGCAGCTTCGTTAGCGGGACGGTCGGGGAGCTGTTTTTT
NA,TRBJ2-4,many,TRBV5-1,CASSPKPGDSDIQYF,TGCGCCAGCAGCCCAAAACCAGGGGATAGTGACATTCAGTACTTC
NA,TRBJ2-7,NA,TRBV4-1,CASGQDRSEQYF,TGCGCCTCGGGGCAGGACCGCTCCGAGCAGTACTTC
NA,TRBJ1-2,few,TRBV11-2,CASSPGEANYGYTF,TGTGCCAGCAGCCCAGGGGAAGCTAACTATGGCTACACCTTC
NA,TRBJ1-6,many,TRBV5-1,CASSAEGRANSPLHF,TGCGCCAGCAGCGCGGAAGGGAGGGCGAATTCACCCCTCCACTTT
NA,TRBJ2-3,many,TRBV10-3,CAISGDFNGGQPTDTQYF,TGTGCCATCAGTGGCGATTTTAACGGGGGACAACCCACAGATACGCAGTATTTT
TRBD2,TRBJ2-4,many,TRBV20-1,CSVTTSGLAKNIQYF,TGCAGTGTCACGACTAGCGGACTAGCCAAAAACATTCAGTACTTC
TRBD2,TRBJ2-1,NA,TRBV12-3/TRBV12-4,CASGTAAGGPREQFF,TGTGCCAGCGGAACCGCGGCGGGGGGGCCTCGTGAGCAGTTCTTC
NA,TRBJ2-5,NA,TRBV6-1,CASRRKGGPLSGTQYF,TGTGCCAGCCGGCGGAAGGGGGGCCCCCTGTCCGGGACCCAGTACTTC
TRBD2,TRBJ2-2,few,TRBV20-1,CSARNVAGSTGELFF,TGCAGTGCTAGGAATGTAGCGGGTTCCACCGGGGAGCTGTTTTTT
NA,TRBJ2-6,NA,TRBV5-1,CASSFGGNPGANVLTF,TGCGCCAGCAGCTTCGGCGGGAATCCTGGGGCCAACGTCCTGACTTTC
NA,TRBJ2-3,few,TRBV24-1,CATSGSRPEGQYF,TGTGCCACCAGTGGCTCGAGACCCGAGGGGCAGTATTTT
TRBD1,TRBJ2-5,NA,TRBV7-9,CASSRGTGGETQYF,TGTGCCAGCAGCCGAGGGACAGGGGGAGAGACCCAGTACTTC
NA,TRBJ2-7,many,TRBV12-3/TRBV12-4,CAPYEQYF,TGTGCCCCCTACGAGCAGTACTTC
NA,TRBJ1-5,NA,TRBV2,CASSMSQGGQPQHF,TGTGCCAGCAGTATGTCACAGGGAGGCCAGCCCCAGCATTTT
TRBD2,TRBJ2-1,few,TRBV9,CASSVVWTSGNNEQFF,TGTGCCAGCAGCGTAGTCTGGACTAGCGGAAACAATGAGCAGTTCTTC
NA,TRBJ2-2,few,TRBV3-1,CASSQGGGGNTGELFF,TGTGCCAGCAGCCAAGGTGGCGGAGGCAACACCGGGGAGCTGTTTTTT
TRBD2,TRBJ2-1,NA,TRBV7-2,CASSPLLAGLYNEQFF,TGTGCCAGCAGCCCCCTCCTAGCGGGATTATACAATGAGCAGTTCTTC
TRBD2,TRBJ2-1,NA,TRBV28,CASSLFIAGVGNEQFF,TGTGCCAGCAGTTTATTCATCGCGGGAGTCGGAAATGAGCAGTTCTTC